The 30 T cell receptor beta chains given below trace back to one sample, sequenced in a study of T cell responses to AZD1222 COVID-19 vaccine. Clones were sequenced by immunoSEQ multiplex PCR, and TCRdb holds only the in-frame ones, with some missing. This sample has 85,000 to 90,000 clones, with more than 70% found just once. Material: peripheral blood, obtained 28 days after the second AZD1222 dose. The receptors shown here come from an adult who received the AZD1222 COVID-19 vaccine.

This clone was seen once. The chain recombines TRBV30 with TRBJ1-4; no firm D call. The CDR3 is 12 amino acids. Looked up from germline, CDR1 is GTSNPN and CDR2 is SVGIG (reference sequence). With 5 bases removed from V and 0 bases from J, the gap between germline ends came to 4 bases. This CDR3 reads CAWSPTNEKLFF. The CDR3 region has the DNA TGTGCCTGGTCCCCAACTAATGAAAAACTGTTTTTT.

This chain links TRBV19 with TRBJ2-2; TRBD2 aligns across 11 bases. The V and J ends lost 3 bases and 0 bases, in that order; junction bases with no gene match: 3. Germline CDR1 LNHDA, CDR2 SQIVND (reference sequence). The CDR3 is made up of 17 amino acids. In nucleotides, the CDR3 is TGTGCCAGTAGTATGCCTAGCGGGGGGTCGAACACCGGGGAGCTGTTTTTT. It specifies CASSMPSGGSNTGELFF.

This clone occurred once. The chain is built from TRBV20-1 and TRBJ1-2, with D unclear. Germline lookup yields CDR1 DFQATT and CDR2 SNEGSKA (reference sequence). Trimming shortened V by 1 base and J by 8 bases, and 8 bases separated the two germline ends. This CDR3 is built from 11 residues. CDR3 in amino acids: CSARGPAGYTF. DNA of the CDR3: TGCAGTGCTAGAGGTCCTGCGGGCTACACCTTC.

The CDR3 bases are TGCGCCAGCAGCTCGAGGCCGGGGGGCGATCAGCCCCAGCATTTT. Translating it yields CASSSRPGGDQPQHF. The rearrangement joins TRBV5-1 to TRBJ1-5; perhaps TRBD1 as D (6 bases). V lost 3 bases and J lost 5, with 15 bases in between. The germline CDR1 and CDR2 sequences are SGHRS and YFSETQ. CDR3 length equals 15 residues.

The V call is TRBV3-1 (or the pseudogene TRBV3-2), the J call TRBJ2-5, with 9 bases matching TRBD1. The CDR3 is 15 amino acids. CDR1 and CDR2 from the germline V gene are LGHDT and YNNKEL (reference sequence). Losses at the gene ends were 5 bases for V and 3 bases for J; bases not matched to a gene: 7. CDR3 in DNA: TGTGCCAGCAGCGGGGGACAGGGCAGGAAAGAGACCCAGTACTTC. Protein: CASSGGQGRKETQYF.

This CDR3 reads CSVTQGAYEQYF. In DNA, the CDR3 is TGCAGCGTGACCCAGGGGGCGTACGAGCAGTACTTC. This chain links TRBV29-1 with TRBJ2-7; TRBD1 agrees at 8 bases. The CDR3 length is 12 residues. CDR1 and CDR2 from the germline V gene are SQVTM and ANQGSEA. With 6 bases clipped from V and 4 bases from J, the junction kept 5 bases outside the gene matches.

This rearrangement joins TRBV6-5 to TRBJ2-6, with D maybe TRBD2 (7 bases). CDR1 is MNHEY, CDR2 SVGAGI, per germline. Trimming left V 7 bases short and J 2 bases short, with 12 bases between. The CDR3 length is 15 residues. CDR3 coding DNA: TGTGCCAGCAAGACGGGGGGCGCTGGGGCCAACGTCCTGACTTTC. Encoded protein: CASKTGGAGANVLTF.

This chain uses TRBV6-5 with TRBJ1-5; TRBD1 is a possible D gene (5 bases). V gave up 11 bases and J gave up 2 bases, with 10 bases separating them. CDR1 is MNHEY and CDR2 is SVGAGI in the germline V gene. This CDR3 spans 12 amino acids. The CDR3: CALGGGNQPQHF. For the CDR3, the DNA is TGTGCCCTCGGGGGGGGCAATCAGCCCCAGCATTTT.

V gene TRBV15 combines with J gene TRBJ2-2; D possibly uses TRBD1 or TRBD2 (5 bases each). The CDR3 covers 16 residues. The germline V gene has CDR1 LNHNV and CDR2 YYDKDF (reference sequence). V was pared by 0 bases and J by 5 bases, with 13 bases between. This CDR3 is CATSRDIGARTGELFF. The DNA of the CDR3 is TGTGCCACCAGCAGAGATATCGGGGCGCGTACCGGGGAGCTGTTTTTT.

The V and J genes are TRBV7-8 and TRBJ2-2; 12 bases line up with TRBD1. With 6 bases clipped from V and 3 bases from J, the junction kept 8 bases outside the gene matches. The CDR3 loop spans 17 amino acids. Looked up from germline, CDR1 is SGHVS and CDR2 is FQNEAQ. CDR3 coding DNA: TGTGCCAGCAGAAAGCGGGGACAGGGGGCTTACACCGGGGAGCTGTTTTTT. Protein product: CASRKRGQGAYTGELFF.

The J gene is TRBJ2-1, the V gene TRBV25-1; no clear D. The V gene's germline CDR1 is MGHDK and CDR2 SYGVNS. The CDR3 is 11 amino acids. The V gene lost 6 bases and the J gene lost 4 bases, with 4 bases spanning the gap. CDR3 sequence (DNA): TGTGCCAGCAGCCGATACAATGAGCAGTTCTTC. Translated, it gives CASSRYNEQFF.

The genes are TRBV11-2 and TRBJ2-7, with TRBD1 as a possible D gene (6 bases). Germline CDR1 and CDR2: SGHAT and FQNNGV. V was pared by 4 bases and J by 0 bases, with 13 bases between. The length of the CDR3 is 15 residues. CDR3 in amino acids: CASSSSPDSSYEQYV. The DNA of the CDR3 is TGTGCCAGCAGCTCTTCCCCGGACAGCTCCTACGAGCAGTACGTC.

J is TRBJ2-2 and V is TRBV13; no reliable D call. The CDR3 has 13 residues. The V and J ends lost 4 bases and 2 bases respectively, with 5 bases between them. CDR1 PRHDT and CDR2 FYEKMQ come from the germline V gene (reference sequence). For the CDR3, the DNA is TGTGCCAGCAGCTCGATCAACACCGGGGAGCTGTTTTTT. It translates to CASSSINTGELFF.

J is TRBJ2-1 and V is TRBV18, with D hard to call. The V gene lost 3 bases and the J gene lost 5 bases, with 14 bases spanning the gap. CDR1 KGHSH and CDR2 LQKENI come from the germline V gene. CDR3 length: 15 amino acids. CDR3 sequence: CASSPWTDQNNEQFF. The CDR3 nucleotides are TGTGCCAGCTCACCCTGGACGGACCAAAACAATGAGCAGTTCTTC.

The chain uses TRBV4-1 and TRBJ2-7, with TRBD1 as a possible D gene (5 bases). The length of the CDR3 is 13 residues. The germline V gene encodes CDR1 MGHRA and CDR2 YSYEKL. Between the trimmed V and J ends, which lost 4 bases and 3 bases, there was a span of 10 bases. The CDR3 DNA sequence: TGCGCCAGCAGCCCAGGGCCTAACTACGAGCAGTACGTC. Protein sequence: CASSPGPNYEQYV.

The CDR3 loop is CASSLPGRRNTIYF. CDR3 DNA sequence: TGTGCCAGCAGCCTTCCGGGACGGCGAAACACCATATATTTT. The chain couples TRBV3-1 (or the pseudogene TRBV3-2) to TRBJ1-3, with TRBD1 as a possible D gene (5 bases). V lost 4 bases and J lost 5, with 12 bases in between. This CDR3 contains 14 residues. From germline, CDR1 is LGHDT and CDR2 YNNKEL (reference sequence).

The V call is TRBV15, the J call TRBJ2-5, with 7 bases aligning to TRBD1. Germline V gives CDR1 LNHNV, CDR2 YYDKDF (reference sequence). The trim removed 1 base at V and 6 bases at J, leaving 8 bases unmatched. CDR3 length equals 15 residues. CDR3 sequence: CATSRAGRGQQTQYF. In DNA form, the CDR3 reads TGTGCCACCAGCAGAGCCGGTAGGGGGCAACAGACCCAGTACTTC.

The V and J genes are TRBV5-4 and TRBJ2-2; 7 bases are a match to TRBD1. Germline trimming cut 3 bases from V and 0 bases from J; bases unmatched to any gene: 2. The CDR3 is made up of 15 amino acids. Germline-derived CDR1 and CDR2 are SGHNT and YYREEE (reference sequence). CDR3 coding DNA: TGTGCCAGCAGCTGGGACAGAGCGAACACCGGGGAGCTGTTTTTT. Protein: CASSWDRANTGELFF.

The V call is TRBV7-6, the J call TRBJ2-5; 10 nucleotides agree with TRBD2. CDR1 SGHVS and CDR2 FNYEAQ come from the germline V gene. Losses at the gene ends were 2 bases for V and 0 bases for J; bases not matched to a gene: 6. The CDR3 has 17 amino acids. The DNA for the CDR3 is TGTGCCAGCAGCTTACCCTCGGGACTAGCGCACCAAGAGACCCAGTACTTC. Translated, it gives CASSLPSGLAHQETQYF.

This sequence joins TRBV2 and TRBJ2-3, with TRBD2 matching 7 bases. The V gene's germline CDR1 is SNHLY and CDR2 FYNNEI. With 5 bases clipped from V and 2 bases from J, the junction kept 10 bases outside the gene matches. There are 16 residues in the CDR3. The CDR3 region is CASSPPRRGFTDTQYF. In nucleotides, the CDR3 is TGTGCCAGCAGTCCCCCCCGGCGGGGGTTCACAGATACGCAGTATTTT.

V usage is TRBV5-1 and J usage is TRBJ1-6; D not resolved. V was cut by 2 bases and J by 10 bases, with 13 bases left in between. The CDR3 totals 14 residues. Looked up from germline, CDR1 is SGHRS and CDR2 is YFSETQ. DNA of the CDR3: TGCGCCAGCAGCTTTGGCCGACTCGAGTCACCCCTCCACTTT. This sequence encodes CASSFGRLESPLHF.

V gene TRBV10-3 combines with J gene TRBJ2-7; maybe TRBD1 (6 bases). The CDR3 is made up of 14 amino acids. Trimming took off 5 bases at V and 3 bases at J, with 14 bases between the two ends. Germline V gene data show CDR1 as ENHRY and CDR2 as SYGVKD. The CDR3 reads CAISTSGTHYEQYV. The CDR3 DNA reads TGTGCCATCAGTACCTCCGGGACACACTACGAGCAGTACGTC.

J is TRBJ1-5 and V is TRBV29-1; 9 nucleotides align to TRBD1. Trimming took 6 bases from V and 6 from J; bases not matched to a gene: 3. Germline V gene sequence: CDR1 SQVTM, CDR2 ANQGSEA. The CDR3 sequence is 12 residues long. The CDR3 DNA follows: TGCAGCGTGGCGGGACAGGGTCAGCCCCAGCATTTT. Translating it yields CSVAGQGQPQHF.

The chain uses TRBV5-1 and TRBJ2-3; TRBD1 might be the D (5 bases). Germline V gene lookup returns CDR1 SGHRS and CDR2 YFSETQ. Between the trimmed V and J ends, which lost 4 bases and 4 bases, there was a span of 13 bases. This CDR3 comprises 14 residues. This chain's CDR3 is CASSQGAPADTQYF. CDR3 DNA: TGCGCCAGCAGCCAAGGGGCCCCAGCAGATACGCAGTATTTT.

The chain is built from TRBV7-3 and TRBJ1-1; D remains unclear. V shed 3 bases and J shed 1 base, with 6 bases lying between them. This CDR3 is 13 amino acids long. The V gene's germline CDR1 is SGHTA and CDR2 FQGTGA. CDR3 sequence (DNA): TGTGCCAGCAGCTTCCAGTCGAACACTGAAGCTTTCTTT. This translates into CASSFQSNTEAFF.

V gene TRBV27 combines with J gene TRBJ2-7; D may correspond to TRBD1 or TRBD2 (5 bases each). The ends were cut back, 6 bases at V and 4 bases at J, with 13 bases in the middle. The CDR3 has 13 amino acids. Germline V gene data show CDR1 as MNHEY and CDR2 as SMNVEV (reference sequence). Here the CDR3 DNA reads TGTGCCAGCAGCTTCGGATGGGGGTACGAGCAGTACTTC. It specifies CASSFGWGYEQYF.

The V gene is TRBV7-6, the J gene TRBJ1-2; TRBD1 agrees at 7 bases. Looked up from germline, CDR1 is SGHVS and CDR2 is FNYEAQ. The CDR3 consists of 16 residues. The J segment lost 4 bases and the V segment lost 1 base, leaving 9 bases of the junction unmatched. The CDR3 protein is CASSLGSAGGTYGYTF. The CDR3 DNA sequence: TGTGCCAGCAGCTTAGGCTCGGCAGGGGGAACCTATGGCTACACCTTC.

CDR3 sequence (DNA): TGTGCCAGCAGTTCCGGACAGGGGGTAAGCAATCAGCCCCAGCATTTT. It encodes CASSSGQGVSNQPQHF. The chain has TRBV6-2 or TRBV6-3 and TRBJ1-5, with 10 bases identical to TRBD1. Germline CDR1 and CDR2: MNHEY and SVGEGT. The CDR3 length is 16 residues. Losses at the gene ends were 4 bases for V and 1 base for J; bases not matched to a gene: 4.

V usage is TRBV10-3 and J usage is TRBJ2-7; 8 bases are shared with TRBD1. V shed 7 bases and J 6 bases; nucleotides not matched to a gene: 8. Germline V gene data show CDR1 as ENHRY and CDR2 as SYGVKD. This CDR3 contains 13 residues. Here the CDR3 DNA reads TGTGCCATCAATCCGGGACAGGTTTCCGAGCAGTACTTC. This translates into CAINPGQVSEQYF.

J is TRBJ1-1 and V is TRBV29-1; 8 bases are a match to TRBD1. Germline V gene lookup returns CDR1 SQVTM and CDR2 ANQGSEA. The junction had 15 bases not matched to a gene; V was cut back by 5 bases and J by 7 bases. The CDR3 totals 15 residues. The DNA for the CDR3 is TGCAGCGTTAAGGGACAGGCGGACAGGAGCTTTGAAGCTTTCTTT. Its protein product is CSVKGQADRSFEAFF.